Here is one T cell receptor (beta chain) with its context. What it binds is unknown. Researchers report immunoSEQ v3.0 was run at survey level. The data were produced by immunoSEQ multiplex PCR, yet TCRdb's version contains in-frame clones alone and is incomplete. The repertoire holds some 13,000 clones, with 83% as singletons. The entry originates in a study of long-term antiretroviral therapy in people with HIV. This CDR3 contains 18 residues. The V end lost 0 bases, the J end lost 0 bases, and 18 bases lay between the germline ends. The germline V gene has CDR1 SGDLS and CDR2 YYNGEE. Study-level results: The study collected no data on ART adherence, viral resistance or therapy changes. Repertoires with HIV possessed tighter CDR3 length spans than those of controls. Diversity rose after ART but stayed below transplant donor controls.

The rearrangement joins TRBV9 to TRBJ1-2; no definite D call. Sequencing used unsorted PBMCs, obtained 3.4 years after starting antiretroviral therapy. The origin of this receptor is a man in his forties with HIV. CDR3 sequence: CASSVVPSGGLSNYGYTF. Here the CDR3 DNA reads TGTGCCAGCAGCGTAGTACCCTCGGGTGGCCTGTCTAACTATGGCTACACCTTC.